This T cell receptor beta chain was documented in a study of T cells after yellow fever vaccination. Study overall: Low-cell-number fractions were prepared with SMART-Seq v4 Ultra Low Input. Study-level points and caveats: It was the secondary response that reached its peak faster, day 5 versus 15, but it was weaker. Researchers cautioned that FACS-sorted repertoires could harbor abundant clonotypes contaminating from the bulk population.

TCRdb re-derived calls from the 5' RACE reads in MiXCR, one entry per CDR3 protein. The table records approximately 550,000 distinct CDR3 sequences, 19% of them present only once. About this clonotype itself: Antigen: not known.

The germline CDR1 and CDR2 sequences are DFQATT and SNEGSKA (reference sequence). This CDR3 is built from 13 residues. After removal of 5 bases from V and 2 bases from J, the junction contained 6 bases not matched to a gene. This TCR derives from a young man who received the YFV17D yellow fever vaccine. V usage is TRBV20-1 and J usage is TRBJ2-7; 7 positions match TRBD1. The material sequenced was PBMCs, taken 15 days after the yellow fever booster vaccination. In nucleotides, the CDR3 is TGCAGTGCTCCACAGGGGATAACCTACGAGCAGTACTTC. Its translation is CSAPQGITYEQYF.